What follows are 15 T cell receptor beta chains derived from one specimen sequenced in a study of blood T cell repertoires in COVID-19. Clones were sequenced by immunoSEQ multiplex PCR, and TCRdb holds only the in-frame ones, with some missing. The profile shows hundreds of thousands of clones, around 87% of them singletons. The sequenced material came from peripheral blood. The receptors were gathered from a man aged 70 or older with acute or convalescent COVID-19.

The J gene is TRBJ1-3, the V gene TRBV18, with D perhaps TRBD1 (6 bases). Trimming cost V 8 bases and J 2 bases, with 13 bases left between them. CDR1 and CDR2 from the germline V gene are KGHSH and LQKENI. This CDR3 is built from 14 residues. The CDR3 loop reads CASHPGHTGNTIYF. CDR3 in DNA: TGTGCCAGCCACCCGGGACATACTGGAAACACCATATATTTT.

The chain couples TRBV7-9 to TRBJ1-4; D may be TRBD1 (5 bases). The CDR3 has 14 residues. Looked up from germline, CDR1 is SEHNR and CDR2 is FQNEAQ (reference sequence). The ends were cut back, 6 bases at V and 4 bases at J, with 12 bases in the middle. The CDR3: CASSYDSRNEKLFF. The CDR3 DNA sequence: TGTGCCAGCAGTTACGACAGTCGTAATGAAAAACTGTTTTTT.

This chain links TRBV6-5 with TRBJ1-1; 7 nucleotides match TRBD1. Germline V gene sequence: CDR1 MNHEY, CDR2 SVGAGI. The junction had 5 bases not matched to a gene; V was cut back by 7 bases and J by 0 bases. The CDR3 sequence is 14 residues long. Here the CDR3 reads CASKTGLLNTEAFF. In DNA, the CDR3 is TGTGCCAGCAAGACAGGGTTGTTGAACACTGAAGCTTTCTTT.

The J gene is TRBJ2-7, the V gene TRBV5-1, with 8 bases that match TRBD1. The V gene end was trimmed by 3 bases and the J gene end by 2 bases; junction bases not matched to a gene: 7. The CDR3 runs to 15 residues. Germline assignment: CDR1 SGHRS and CDR2 YFSETQ. CDR3 loop: CASSYGTGRAYEQYF. The CDR3 nucleotides are TGCGCCAGCAGCTACGGGACAGGTCGGGCCTACGAGCAGTACTTC.

This chain connects TRBV24-1 to TRBJ2-7; perhaps TRBD1 as D (5 bases). Germline V gives CDR1 KGHDR, CDR2 SFDVKD. Trimming took 3 bases from V and 2 from J, leaving 7 bases between them. The CDR3 is 13 amino acids. The CDR3 nucleotides read TGTGCCACCAGTGATGCACAGGCCTACGAGCAGTACTTC. It codes for CATSDAQAYEQYF.

The CDR3 region is CASSLARLNTDTQYF. As DNA, the CDR3 is TGTGCCAGCAGCTTAGCACGCCTAAACACAGATACGCAGTATTTT. This chain connects TRBV11-2 to TRBJ2-3; D not resolved. The germline V gene has CDR1 SGHAT and CDR2 FQNNGV. Trimming pared 1 base from V and 2 bases from J, leaving 10 bases between. The CDR3 runs to 15 residues.

Remarks on this clone: The sample has other DNA sequences that encode this CDR3 too. V is TRBV5-1 and J is TRBJ2-5; 7 bases align to TRBD1. V lost 0 bases to trimming and J lost 4 bases; unmatched junction nucleotides: 3. Germline CDR1 SGHRS, CDR2 YFSETQ. The CDR3 has 14 amino acids. CDR3 region: CASSLGQGGETQYF. CDR3 DNA: TGCGCCAGCAGCTTGGGACAGGGCGGAGAGACCCAGTACTTC. Full variable domain (missing parts from reference TRBV5-1 and TRBJ2-5): KAGVTQTPRYLIKTRGQQVTLSCSPISGHRSVSWYQQTPGQGLQFLFEYFSETQRNKGNFPGRFSGRQFSNSRSEMNVSTLELGDSALYLCASSLGQGGETQYFGPGTRLLVL.

This clone was seen just once. The chain is built from TRBV5-4 and TRBJ1-1; 8 bases match TRBD1. Germline loops: CDR1 SGHNT, CDR2 YYREEE (reference sequence). Unmatched junction bases numbered 5, after V lost 3 bases and J lost 1 base. This CDR3 is built from 15 residues. The CDR3 DNA is TGTGCCAGCAGCTCCCGGGACAGGTCGAACACTGAAGCTTTCTTT. This encodes CASSSRDRSNTEAFF.

This chain links TRBV5-4 with TRBJ2-3; a possible D gene is TRBD2 (7 bases). CDR3 length equals 16 residues. Germline-derived CDR1 and CDR2 are SGHNT and YYREEE (reference sequence). Trimming stripped 1 base from V and 4 bases from J, with 16 bases between. As DNA, the CDR3 is TGTGCCAGCAGCTTGCGTGGGGGGGCCGGTGCAGATACGCAGTATTTT. This translates into CASSLRGGAGADTQYF.

This clone was picked up a small number of times. The rearrangement uses TRBV2 and TRBJ2-5; 7 positions match TRBD1. The J segment lost 1 base and the V segment lost 3 bases, leaving 2 bases of the junction unmatched. Germline CDR1 SNHLY, CDR2 FYNNEI. The CDR3 contains 14 residues. For the CDR3, the DNA is TGTGCCAGCAGTGAGGGGGACAGCCAAGAGACCCAGTACTTC. It specifies CASSEGDSQETQYF.

As DNA, the CDR3 is TGCGCCAGCAGCCAAGATCGGGGGGGGAGTAATTCACCCCTCCACTTT. As protein: CASSQDRGGSNSPLHF. The J gene is TRBJ1-6, the V gene TRBV4-3, with a weak D call TRBD1 (5 bases). Trimming left V 0 bases short and J 6 bases short, with 12 bases between. The germline gives CDR1 LGHNA, CDR2 YSLEER. CDR3 length: 16 residues.

CDR3 sequence: CASGPGFYGYTF. CDR3 bases: TGTGCCAGCGGCCCAGGGTTCTATGGCTACACCTTC. This chain uses TRBV11-2 with TRBJ1-2; a weak D match, TRBD1 (5 bases). The germline gives CDR1 SGHAT, CDR2 FQNNGV. The CDR3 runs to 12 residues. The V end lost 8 bases, the J end lost 4 bases, and 11 bases lay between the germline ends.

V gene TRBV29-1 combines with J gene TRBJ2-3; 8 bases match TRBD2. The ends lost 5 bases at V and 6 bases at J; junction bases unmatched: 10. CDR1 is SQVTM and CDR2 is ANQGSEA in the germline V gene. The CDR3 loop spans 14 amino acids. CDR3 bases: TGCAGCGTTACCCAGGGACTAGATGCCGATACGCAGTATTTT. It codes for CSVTQGLDADTQYF.

This sequence joins TRBV9 and TRBJ1-3, with D hard to call. V dropped 2 bases and J dropped 4 bases, with 16 bases sitting between them. There are 16 residues in the CDR3. Germline CDR1 SGDLS, CDR2 YYNGEE. CDR3 bases: TGTGCCAGCAGCGTTACGCCTGGAGGGTCAGGAAACACCATATATTTT. It translates to CASSVTPGGSGNTIYF.

V usage is TRBV28 and J usage is TRBJ2-5; 7 positions match TRBD1. V shed 6 bases and J 2 bases; nucleotides not matched to a gene: 6. The CDR3 totals 14 residues. Germline V gene sequence: CDR1 MDHEN, CDR2 SYDVKM. As DNA, the CDR3 is TGTGCCAGCAGAGAAGGGACAGCTCAAGAGACCCAGTACTTC. Translation gives CASREGTAQETQYF.